This paragraph covers one TCR beta chain sequence. Germline V gives CDR1 SGHVS, CDR2 FQNEAQ. The V gene lost 3 bases and the J gene lost 2 bases, with 11 bases spanning the gap. CDR3 length: 14 residues. Seattle participants joined during active infection and were tracked over time. The entry originates in a study of blood T cell repertoires in COVID-19. TCRdb keeps only in-frame clones here, not all; method: immunoSEQ multiplex PCR. Among a few hundred thousand clones listed, approximately 87% were seen once. This receptor was identified in a woman in her twenties or thirties with COVID-19, enrolled during active disease. The rearrangement links TRBV7-8 to TRBJ2-7, with D possibly being TRBD1 (6 bases). The sequenced sample consisted of peripheral blood. CDR3 in amino acids: CASSFAGTTYEQYF. DNA for the CDR3: TGTGCCAGCAGCTTCGCAGGGACAACCTACGAGCAGTACTTC.